This T cell receptor (beta chain) originates from a study of beta chain features in type 1 diabetes. Every bit of the isolated RNA underwent reverse transcription, so sequencing read expressed TCRB transcripts. Assay used: immunoSEQ multiplex PCR; TCRdb lists only in-frame clones, some missing. The sample holds 120,000 to 150,000 clones, more than 10% seen once. Note on this clone: Its target is not known.

Findings and limits, study-wide: Moderate but significant shortening of TCRB CDR3s was recorded in all four CD4+ subsets from Type 1 diabetes patients.

The specimen was central memory CD4+ T cells from blood. The source of this sequence is a man aged 18-30 years with type 1 diabetes.

The CDR3 loop is CASSLGGDGANVLTF. CDR3 DNA: TGCGCCAGCAGCCTCGGGGGTGATGGGGCCAACGTCCTGACTTTC. This chain uses TRBV5-1 with TRBJ2-6, with D tentatively TRBD2 (6 bases). This CDR3 is 15 amino acids long. Looked up from germline, CDR1 is SGHRS and CDR2 is YFSETQ. Trimming stripped 4 bases from V and 3 bases from J, with 11 bases between.